The 21 T cell receptor beta chains below were found in one sample sequenced in a study of cytomegalovirus exposure and HLA in healthy donors (dated by TCRdb to 2016 to 2017). The library was generated by the immunoSEQ multiplex PCR assay. The multiplex PCR relied on a mix of 60 forward primers for TCR Vbeta segments and 13 reverse primers for TCR Jbeta segments. TCRdb mirrors the immuneACCESS table, restricted to in-frame sequences. Some clones are absent from its copies; in checked studies, under half trace to an unresolved V gene, and the reason for the others is unknown. This sample is represented by 100,000 or so clones; around 81% of them were singletons. About 4.8% of the sample rests with the top ten. The sequenced sample consisted of PBMCs. Every receptor here comes from a man in his forties in good health and CMV-seropositive.

The chain has TRBV11-2 and TRBJ2-7; 7 nucleotides match TRBD2. The CDR3 is 14 residues long. Per the germline V gene, CDR1 is SGHAT and CDR2 is FQNNGV. V was clipped by 2 bases and J by 3 bases; unmatched bases: 4. The CDR3 coding sequence is TGTGCCAGCAGCTTATCTGGGAGGGACTACGAGCAGTACTTC. It specifies CASSLSGRDYEQYF.

This chain's CDR3 is CASSGGQGLVYGYTF. For the CDR3, the DNA is TGTGCCAGCAGCGGGGGACAGGGTCTCGTCTATGGCTACACCTTC. The chain recombines TRBV5-4 with TRBJ1-2, with TRBD1 identical over 9 bases. There are 15 residues in the CDR3. Germline V gene sequence: CDR1 SGHNT, CDR2 YYREEE (reference sequence). Germline trimming cut 4 bases from V and 4 bases from J; bases unmatched to any gene: 8.

Here the CDR3 DNA reads TGTGCCAGCAGCCAGAGGACAGGGGAGGACTATGGCTACACCTTC. As protein: CASSQRTGEDYGYTF. The J gene is TRBJ1-2, the V gene TRBV7-9, with 9 bases aligning to TRBD1. V lost 5 bases, J lost 3 bases, and 7 bases stayed unmatched. The CDR3 spans 15 residues. Germline lookup yields CDR1 SEHNR and CDR2 FQNEAQ (reference sequence).

The rearrangement joins TRBV10-3 to TRBJ1-5; the match to TRBD1 covers 8 bases. Germline CDR1 reads ENHRY; CDR2 reads SYGVKD. V was pared by 2 bases and J by 0 bases, with 3 bases of the junction left unmatched. The CDR3 totals 16 residues. The CDR3 loop reads CAISEGQGYSNQPQHF. CDR3 nucleotide sequence: TGTGCCATCAGTGAGGGACAGGGCTATAGCAATCAGCCCCAGCATTTT.

This chain uses TRBV2 with TRBJ2-7, with TRBD2 matching over 7 bases. The V and J ends lost 3 bases and 4 bases, in that order; junction bases with no gene match: 9. CDR3 length: 15 amino acids. Looked up from germline, CDR1 is SNHLY and CDR2 is FYNNEI. DNA of the CDR3: TGTGCCAGCAGTGATGGGTCGGGGGGTCGTTACGAGCAGTACTTC. This translates into CASSDGSGGRYEQYF.

This chain links TRBV19 with TRBJ2-3; tentatively, D is TRBD1 (5 bases). Trimming pared 7 bases from V and 5 bases from J, leaving 16 bases between. Germline CDR1 is LNHDA and CDR2 is SQIVND (reference sequence). This CDR3 is 14 amino acids long. DNA of the CDR3: TGTGCCAGTACCCGACGGCAGGGCGGAGATACGCAGTATTTT. Translating gives CASTRRQGGDTQYF.

This clone was detected a few times. The V and J genes are TRBV5-1 and TRBJ2-1, with D perhaps TRBD2 (5 bases). V lost 1 base to trimming and J lost 0 bases, with 8 bases between them. Germline V gene lookup returns CDR1 SGHRS and CDR2 YFSETQ. CDR3 length equals 15 residues. The CDR3 nucleotides read TGCGCCAGCAGCTTGTCGGGAAGCTCCTACAATGAGCAGTTCTTC. As protein: CASSLSGSSYNEQFF.

The chain links TRBV19 to TRBJ2-3; maybe TRBD1 (6 bases). Trimming removed 9 bases from V and 2 bases from J, with 12 bases in between. Germline assignment: CDR1 LNHDA and CDR2 SQIVND (reference sequence). The CDR3 consists of 13 residues. The CDR3 is CASTQGSTDTQYF. The CDR3 region has the DNA TGTGCCAGCACTCAGGGGTCCACAGATACGCAGTATTTT. Complete variable domain (other parts from reference TRBV19 and TRBJ2-3): DGGITQSPKYLFRKEGQNVTLSCEQNLNHDAMYWYRQDPGQGLRLIYYSQIVNDFQKGDIAEGYSVSREKKESFPLTVTSAQKNPTAFYLCASTQGSTDTQYFGPGTRLTVL.

Written as DNA, the CDR3 is TGTGCCAGCAGTATAGCGGGGGGGAAGGATGAGCAGTTCTTC. Its protein product is CASSIAGGKDEQFF. V is TRBV6-5 and J is TRBJ2-1, with TRBD2 identical over 11 bases. CDR3 length: 14 residues. Germline V gene lookup returns CDR1 MNHEY and CDR2 SVGAGI. J gave up 8 bases and V 5 bases, and 5 bases lay outside the gene matches.

This clone turned up a few times. One end of the junction does not line up with germline, which may come from a read error. The chain is built from TRBV9 and TRBJ1-1, with 8 bases lining up with TRBD1. Germline V lookup: CDR1 SGDLS, CDR2 YYNGEE. This CDR3 spans 17 amino acids. In DNA form, the CDR3 reads TGTGCCAGCAGCGTAGGGGGGACAGGAACACTGAAGCTTTCTTGTCCCTTT. Residues: CASSVGGTGTLKLSCPF.

The rearrangement uses TRBV6-5 and TRBJ2-7; D is possibly TRBD2 (6 bases). The CDR3 runs 14 residues. Germline-derived CDR1 and CDR2 are MNHEY and SVGAGI. V lost 2 bases and J lost 7, with 15 bases in between. CDR3 loop: CASSYGGAAREQYF. CDR3 bases: TGTGCCAGCAGTTACGGCGGGGCCGCCAGGGAGCAGTACTTC.

This clone has just a few counts. The rearrangement uses TRBV2 and TRBJ2-5; 7 nucleotides align to TRBD1. The ends lost 6 bases at V and 6 bases at J; junction bases unmatched: 7. The CDR3 consists of 13 residues. The germline V gene has CDR1 SNHLY and CDR2 FYNNEI. CDR3 amino acids: CASREGASKTQYF. In DNA form, the CDR3 reads TGTGCCAGCAGAGAGGGGGCCAGCAAGACCCAGTACTTC.

The chain carries TRBV5-1 and TRBJ1-1; 7 nucleotides match TRBD1. J lost 5 bases, V lost 4 bases, and 8 bases had no gene match. The germline gives CDR1 SGHRS, CDR2 YFSETQ. The CDR3 is made up of 14 amino acids. The CDR3 sequence: CASSLWTGGTEAFF. DNA for the CDR3: TGCGCCAGCAGCCTATGGACAGGAGGGACTGAAGCTTTCTTT. Full variable domain (rest looked up from reference TRBV5-1 and TRBJ1-1): KAGVTQTPRYLIKTRGQQVTLSCSPISGHRSVSWYQQTPGQGLQFLFEYFSETQRNKGNFPGRFSGRQFSNSRSEMNVSTLELGDSALYLCASSLWTGGTEAFFGQGTRLTVV.

The chain joins TRBV19 to TRBJ1-6; a weak D match, TRBD1 (5 bases). V was shortened by 1 base and J by 10 bases, with 11 bases between the two germline ends. This CDR3 spans 14 amino acids. Germline CDR1 and CDR2: LNHDA and SQIVND (reference sequence). The CDR3 spells CASSIAGEGSPLHF. The CDR3 DNA follows: TGTGCCAGTAGTATAGCGGGGGAAGGGTCACCCCTCCACTTT.

The chain links TRBV4-2 to TRBJ2-3, with 8 bases that match TRBD1. This CDR3 comprises 16 residues. Germline values: CDR1 LGHNA, CDR2 YNFKEQ. Trimming at V came to 2 bases and at J to 3 bases, leaving 7 bases not matched to a gene. This chain's CDR3 is CASSQLDRGETDTQYF. The DNA of the CDR3 is TGTGCCAGCAGCCAACTCGACAGGGGAGAGACAGATACGCAGTATTTT.

The chain links TRBV19 to TRBJ1-2; tentative D call: TRBD1 (6 bases). The V gene's germline CDR1 is LNHDA and CDR2 SQIVND (reference sequence). V was cut by 3 bases and J by 2 bases, with 13 bases left in between. CDR3 length: 15 residues. This chain's CDR3 is CASSMGSGGNYGYTF. The CDR3 DNA reads as TGTGCCAGTAGTATGGGTTCGGGGGGCAACTATGGCTACACCTTC.

V usage is TRBV19 and J usage is TRBJ2-5; 8 bases match TRBD1. The length of the CDR3 is 14 residues. V shed 5 bases, J shed 2 bases, and the junction held 4 bases outside the gene matches. The V gene's germline CDR1 is LNHDA and CDR2 SQIVND (reference sequence). CDR3 bases: TGTGCCAGTAGTGTGACAGGGGTTCAAGAGACCCAGTACTTC. It specifies CASSVTGVQETQYF.

In this sample, this clone turned up a few times. This chain uses TRBV28 with TRBJ1-1, with 7 bases lining up with TRBD1. The CDR3 covers 14 residues. The V gene end was trimmed by 5 bases and the J gene end by 1 base; junction bases not matched to a gene: 4. Per the germline V gene, CDR1 is MDHEN and CDR2 is SYDVKM. CDR3 protein: CASSPGGTNTEAFF. CDR3 coding DNA: TGTGCCAGCAGTCCAGGGGGGACGAACACTGAAGCTTTCTTT.

The chain combines TRBV21-1 with TRBJ2-7; the table's D call TRBD1 went unverified against the DNA. TRBV21-1 is tagged as a pseudogene. The CDR3 is 17 amino acids. DNA of the CDR3: TGTGCCAGCGTGCTAAAGCCCCTGGCAGGGGAAGGTCACGAGCAGTACTTC. This encodes CASVLKPLAGEGHEQYF.

The V gene is TRBV5-1, the J gene TRBJ1-4; no clear D. CDR3 length: 15 residues. Trimming removed 1 base at V and 8 bases at J, with 15 bases between. Per germline, CDR1 SGHRS and CDR2 YFSETQ. The CDR3 is CASSLSPRAGEKLFF. The CDR3 DNA reads as TGCGCCAGCAGCTTGTCGCCCCGGGCGGGAGAAAAACTGTTTTTT.

This sequence joins TRBV4-1 and TRBJ2-3; D possibly corresponds to TRBD2 (6 bases). In germline, CDR1 is MGHRA, CDR2 YSYEKL. Between the trimmed V and J ends, which lost 0 bases and 2 bases, there was a span of 15 bases. This CDR3 contains 17 residues. CDR3 sequence: CASSQDSHGGLTDTQYF. CDR3 DNA sequence: TGCGCCAGCAGCCAAGATTCCCATGGGGGACTCACAGATACGCAGTATTTT.